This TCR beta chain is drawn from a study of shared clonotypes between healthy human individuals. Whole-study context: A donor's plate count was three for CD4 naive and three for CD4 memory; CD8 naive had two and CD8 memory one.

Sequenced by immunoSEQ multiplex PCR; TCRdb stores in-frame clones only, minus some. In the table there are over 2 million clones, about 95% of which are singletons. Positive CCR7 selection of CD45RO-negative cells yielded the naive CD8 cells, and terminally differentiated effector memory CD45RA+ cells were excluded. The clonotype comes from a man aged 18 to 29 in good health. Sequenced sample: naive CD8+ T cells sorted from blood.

CDR3 nucleotides: TGTGCCAGCAGCTTTGGGGTTTCGGAGCAGTACTTC. Its translation is CASSFGVSEQYF. The chain joins TRBV7-9 to TRBJ2-7; no reliable D call. Trimming pared 3 bases from V and 7 bases from J, leaving 10 bases between. Germline loops: CDR1 SEHNR, CDR2 FQNEAQ (reference sequence). The CDR3 extends over 12 amino acids.